This TCR beta chain comes out of a study of cytomegalovirus exposure and HLA in healthy donors. Amplification used 60 Vbeta primers and 13 Jbeta primers. How the authors handled the data: Roughly 80 million unique TCR beta chains, about 11 million of them shared, were counted by a later analysis. Profiled with immunoSEQ multiplex PCR; TCRdb holds only in-frame clones, not every one. That table gives V, J and clone size, and the DNA gave D and trimming. The table includes some 85,000 clones, 76% detected once. Study conclusions and caveats: The majority of CMV-associated TCR beta chains were reported as apparently HLA-restricted in a later analysis.

V was clipped by 4 bases and J by 7 bases; unmatched bases: 7. Germline V gene sequence: CDR1 GTSNPN, CDR2 SVGIG (reference sequence). The CDR3 contains 14 residues. This clone was detected once. Its antigen remains unknown. The receptor comes from a man aged 35-49 years in good health and CMV-seronegative. Specimen: PBMCs. The rearrangement joins TRBV30 to TRBJ1-6; 7 positions match TRBD1. The CDR3 sequence: CAWTVGQLNSPLHF. The CDR3 DNA is TGTGCCTGGACAGTGGGACAGCTAAATTCACCCCTCCACTTT.